The next 3 T cell receptor beta chains were all read from a single sample in a study of cytomegalovirus exposure and HLA in healthy donors. This PCR relied on a set of 60 Vbeta primers and 13 Jbeta primers. Sequenced by immunoSEQ multiplex PCR; TCRdb stores in-frame clones only, minus some. The top ten hold roughly 2.6% of the sample, which has around 170,000 clones, 84% seen once. Sequencing was done on a sample of PBMCs. The receptors come from a woman aged 50 to 65 in good health and CMV-seropositive.

This clone was observed a single time. The chain has TRBV5-1 and TRBJ2-7; 10 nucleotides agree with TRBD1. CDR3 length: 14 amino acids. J was trimmed by 7 bases and V by 4 bases; bases with no gene match: 8. Germline V gene data show CDR1 as SGHRS and CDR2 as YFSETQ. The CDR3 sequence is CASSPDRGGLEQYF. The CDR3 region has the DNA TGCGCCAGCAGCCCGGACAGGGGGGGTCTGGAGCAGTACTTC.

This clone has more than one count but fewer than ten. This chain joins TRBV4-1 and TRBJ2-7; TRBD2 agrees at 8 bases. There are 13 residues in the CDR3. The germline V gene has CDR1 MGHRA and CDR2 YSYEKL. With V trimmed by 4 bases and J by 3 bases, 2 bases remained unmatched. CDR3 residues: CASSPLAGYEQYF. CDR3 in DNA: TGCGCCAGCAGCCCCCTAGCGGGCTACGAGCAGTACTTC.

The chain carries TRBV11-1 and TRBJ2-7; the D gene is possibly TRBD2 (6 bases). Trimming took 5 bases from V and 3 from J, leaving 11 bases between them. CDR1 is SGHAT, CDR2 FQDESV, per germline (reference sequence). The CDR3 contains 13 residues. The CDR3 nucleotides are TGTGCCAGCAGCGACGGAGGGAACTACGAGCAGTACTTC. This sequence encodes CASSDGGNYEQYF.